These 25 T cell receptor beta chains originate from one sample sequenced in a study of blood T cell repertoires in COVID-19. Only in-frame clones appear in the TCRdb table, and some are missing; sequencing was by immunoSEQ multiplex PCR. The sample comprises approximately 150,000 clones, around 85% of which are singletons, and 9.5% to 11% rests with the top ten. Input material: peripheral blood. The receptors shown here come from a man aged 55 to 69 with active or convalescent COVID-19.

This clone turned up a few times. This chain links TRBV29-1 with TRBJ2-7; 8 bases line up with TRBD1. Germline CDR1 and CDR2: SQVTM and ANQGSEA. CDR3 length: 12 amino acids. The trim removed 7 bases at V and 2 bases at J, leaving 4 bases unmatched. The CDR3: CSAKDRAYEQYF. The DNA of the CDR3 is TGCAGCGCCAAGGACAGGGCCTACGAGCAGTACTTC.

This clone has only one observation. The genes are TRBV6-5 and TRBJ2-3; 7 bases map to TRBD1. This CDR3 is 16 amino acids long. The ends lost 0 bases at V and 7 bases at J; junction bases unmatched: 10. Germline CDR1 MNHEY, CDR2 SVGAGI. As DNA, the CDR3 is TGTGCCAGCAGTTACTCGAGGGGGCCTACCCCTCATACGCAGTATTTT. It specifies CASSYSRGPTPHTQYF.

The rearrangement links TRBV11-1 to TRBJ1-2; TRBD1 aligns across 7 bases. CDR3 length: 13 amino acids. With V trimmed by 5 bases and J by 4 bases, 4 bases remained unmatched. The germline CDR1 and CDR2 sequences are SGHAT and FQDESV (reference sequence). The CDR3 region has the DNA TGTGCCAGCAGCCGACAGGGCGGCTATGGCTACACCTTC. Amino acids: CASSRQGGYGYTF.

This chain joins TRBV5-1 and TRBJ2-5; the match to TRBD1 covers 8 bases. Germline V gives CDR1 SGHRS, CDR2 YFSETQ. The length of the CDR3 is 16 residues. V lost 0 bases, J lost 2 bases, and 6 bases stayed unmatched. CDR3 DNA sequence: TGCGCCAGCAGCTTGGGGGGCAGGGGGCGTCAAGAGACCCAGTACTTC. Protein: CASSLGGRGRQETQYF.

The rearrangement uses TRBV6-5 and TRBJ1-3; tentative D call: TRBD1 (6 bases). Trimming stripped 4 bases from V and 8 bases from J, with 12 bases between. Germline V gene lookup returns CDR1 MNHEY and CDR2 SVGAGI. This CDR3 region has 13 residues. The CDR3 loop is CASSSGVGYTIYF. The CDR3 region has the DNA TGTGCCAGCAGTTCAGGGGTAGGGTACACCATATATTTT.

This clone was picked up one time. The CDR3 sequence is CAIRPGQGDNEQFF. CDR3 DNA sequence: TGTGCCATCAGGCCGGGACAGGGGGACAATGAGCAGTTCTTC. V and J are TRBV10-3 and TRBJ2-1; 11 bases agree with TRBD1. The V gene end was trimmed by 6 bases and the J gene end by 5 bases; junction bases not matched to a gene: 3. Germline V gene lookup returns CDR1 ENHRY and CDR2 SYGVKD. This CDR3 region has 14 residues.

The V call is TRBV11-2, the J call TRBJ2-1; D is unclear. This CDR3 spans 11 amino acids. The ends were cut back, 5 bases at V and 9 bases at J, with 8 bases in the middle. CDR1 and CDR2 (germline): SGHAT, FQNNGV. Here the CDR3 reads CASSLRSEQFF. The CDR3 bases are TGTGCCAGCAGCCTACGGAGTGAGCAGTTCTTC.

The chain recombines TRBV5-1 with TRBJ1-6; TRBD1 might be the D (5 bases). The CDR3 runs to 15 residues. Trimming shortened V by 0 bases and J by 9 bases, and 13 bases separated the two germline ends. CDR1 and CDR2 (germline): SGHRS, YFSETQ. The CDR3 loop reads CASSLASGRGSPLHF. In DNA form, the CDR3 reads TGCGCCAGCAGCTTGGCGTCAGGAAGGGGTTCACCCCTCCACTTT. Variable domain in full (rest from reference TRBV5-1 and TRBJ1-6): KAGVTQTPRYLIKTRGQQVTLSCSPISGHRSVSWYQQTPGQGLQFLFEYFSETQRNKGNFPGRFSGRQFSNSRSEMNVSTLELGDSALYLCASSLASGRGSPLHFGNGTRLTVT.

The chain employs TRBV5-4 and TRBJ2-1; D remains unclear. The CDR3 totals 14 residues. The V and J ends lost 0 bases and 6 bases respectively, with 10 bases between them. The germline gives CDR1 SGHNT, CDR2 YYREEE (reference sequence). The CDR3 sequence is CASSLVFLSNEQFF. CDR3 DNA sequence: TGTGCCAGCAGCTTGGTTTTTCTTAGCAATGAGCAGTTCTTC. Variable domain in full (rest from reference TRBV5-4 and TRBJ2-1): ETGVTQSPTHLIKTRGQQVTLRCSSQSGHNTVSWYQQALGQGPQFIFQYYREEENGRGNFPPRFSGLQFPNYSSELNVNALELDDSALYLCASSLVFLSNEQFFGPGTRLTVL.

This clone was observed a few times. The chain links TRBV5-1 to TRBJ2-2, with a possible D match to TRBD1 (6 bases). The CDR3 covers 15 residues. V shed 4 bases and J shed 2 bases, with 12 bases lying between them. Looked up from germline, CDR1 is SGHRS and CDR2 is YFSETQ. The CDR3 DNA sequence: TGCGCCAGCAGCCGTGGGGGCCCAAACACCGGGGAGCTGTTTTTT. As protein: CASSRGGPNTGELFF.

This rearrangement joins TRBV2 to TRBJ2-1; TRBD2 might be the D (5 bases). Per germline, CDR1 SNHLY and CDR2 FYNNEI. The CDR3 sequence is 16 residues long. Trimming took 5 bases from V and 8 from J, leaving 22 bases between them. The CDR3, as DNA: TGTGCCAGCAGTATCACGCGGCGGGCCGTACGGCATGAGCAGTTCTTC. Its translation: CASSITRRAVRHEQFF. Full variable domain (remainder filled in from reference TRBV2 and TRBJ2-1): EPEVTQTPSHQVTQMGQEVILRCVPISNHLYFYWYRQILGQKVEFLVSFYNNEISEKSEIFDDQFSVERPDGSNFTLKIRSTKLEDSAMYFCASSITRRAVRHEQFFGPGTRLTVL.

The rearrangement links TRBV21-1 to TRBJ2-3; the table assigns TRBD2, which was not confirmed against the DNA. TRBV21-1 is an annotated pseudogene. This CDR3 has 13 amino acids. The CDR3 is CASSKYTPDTQYF. The CDR3 region has the DNA TGTGCCAGCAGCAAATATACTCCGGATACGCAGTATTTT.

The chain links TRBV3-1 (or the pseudogene TRBV3-2) to TRBJ1-2; no firm D call. Deletions cut 4 bases from V and 2 bases from J, with 14 bases between. In germline, CDR1 is LGHDT, CDR2 YNNKEL (reference sequence). This CDR3 has 15 residues. CDR3 region: CASSPFLGGNYGYTF. Here the CDR3 DNA reads TGTGCCAGCAGCCCCTTCTTGGGAGGGAACTATGGCTACACCTTC.

This chain joins TRBV4-1 and TRBJ2-7, with 14 nucleotides matching TRBD2. V lost 1 base to trimming and J lost 7 bases; unmatched junction nucleotides: 12. Germline V CDR1 and CDR2: MGHRA, YSYEKL. The CDR3 loop spans 18 amino acids. CDR3 DNA sequence: TGCGCCAGCAGCCAAGCGGGACTAGCGGGAGCCGCTTCTTTGGAGCAGTACTTC. Translation: CASSQAGLAGAASLEQYF.

The chain carries TRBV28 and TRBJ1-6, with 8 bases that match TRBD1. Looked up from germline, CDR1 is MDHEN and CDR2 is SYDVKM. The V and J ends lost 8 bases and 5 bases, in that order; junction bases with no gene match: 5. The CDR3 is 14 amino acids. The CDR3 DNA is TGTGCCAGCGGGACGACAGGGGATAATTCACCCCTCCACTTT. Encoded protein: CASGTTGDNSPLHF.

As concerns this clone: The same CDR3 also results from other DNA sequences found in this sample. The chain is built from TRBV18 and TRBJ2-2; possible D gene TRBD1, 6 bases. Trimming shortened V by 0 bases and J by 5 bases, and 7 bases separated the two germline ends. CDR1 KGHSH and CDR2 LQKENI come from the germline V gene. The CDR3 sequence is 14 residues long. CDR3: CASSPPGATGELFF. In nucleotides, the CDR3 is TGTGCCAGCTCACCACCGGGGGCAACCGGGGAGCTGTTTTTT.

This clone was observed once. V and J are TRBV19 and TRBJ1-5; 9 positions agree with TRBD1. V gave up 3 bases and J gave up 4 bases; unmatched junction bases: 4. CDR3 length: 15 residues. Germline CDR1 and CDR2: LNHDA and SQIVND (reference sequence). In nucleotides, the CDR3 is TGTGCCAGTAGTATCCGGACAGGGGCGAATCAGCCCCAGCATTTT. Translation: CASSIRTGANQPQHF.

This clone turned up a few times. The V and J genes are TRBV2 and TRBJ1-2, with D hard to call. The germline V and J ends were trimmed by 4 bases and 3 bases, with 6 bases remaining between them. This CDR3 comprises 12 residues. The V gene's germline CDR1 is SNHLY and CDR2 FYNNEI. The CDR3, as DNA: TGTGCCAGCAGTGGGGAGGACTATGGCTACACCTTC. Translation: CASSGEDYGYTF. The variable domain in full, with the rest retrieved from reference TRBV2 and TRBJ1-2, is EPEVTQTPSHQVTQMGQEVILRCVPISNHLYFYWYRQILGQKVEFLVSFYNNEISEKSEIFDDQFSVERPDGSNFTLKIRSTKLEDSAMYFCASSGEDYGYTFGSGTRLTVV.

This chain uses TRBV5-1 with TRBJ1-2; 8 bases line up with TRBD1. Germline CDR1 reads SGHRS; CDR2 reads YFSETQ. The CDR3 is 14 amino acids. The trim removed 0 bases at V and 2 bases at J, leaving 0 bases unmatched. The CDR3 DNA sequence: TGCGCCAGCAGCTTGGGGACAGGGAACTATGGCTACACCTTC. Its translation: CASSLGTGNYGYTF.

J is TRBJ2-7 and V is TRBV19; tentative D call: TRBD2 (7 bases). There are 11 residues in the CDR3. Germline V gives CDR1 LNHDA, CDR2 SQIVND (reference sequence). Trimming pared 7 bases from V and 7 bases from J, leaving 11 bases between. In DNA, the CDR3 is TGTGCCAGTAAGGGGGGGCGGGAGCAGTACTTC. It specifies CASKGGREQYF.

The rearrangement joins TRBV7-9 to TRBJ1-3; D perhaps matches TRBD1 (6 bases). The V gene lost 2 bases and the J gene lost 1 base, with 12 bases spanning the gap. CDR1 and CDR2 (germline): SEHNR, FQNEAQ (reference sequence). The CDR3 extends over 16 amino acids. Written as DNA, the CDR3 is TGTGCCAGCAGCTTAATCATACAGGGTTCTGGAAACACCATATATTTT. This codes for CASSLIIQGSGNTIYF.

This sequence joins TRBV5-1 and TRBJ1-2, with D possibly being TRBD1 (5 bases). The ends were cut back, 4 bases at V and 6 bases at J, with 16 bases in the middle. Germline loops: CDR1 SGHRS, CDR2 YFSETQ. This CDR3 comprises 14 residues. CDR3 residues: CASSPRGEPHGYTF. The CDR3 nucleotides read TGCGCCAGCAGCCCTAGGGGCGAACCCCATGGCTACACCTTC.

This clone has a handful of counts. This chain's CDR3 is CASSSKLAGGLRSNEQFF. The CDR3 nucleotides are TGTGCCAGTAGTTCCAAACTAGCGGGGGGCCTCCGTTCCAATGAGCAGTTCTTC. V gene TRBV19 combines with J gene TRBJ2-1; 12 positions agree with TRBD2. This CDR3 contains 18 residues. After removal of 5 bases from V and 6 bases from J, the junction contained 14 bases not matched to a gene. From germline, CDR1 is LNHDA and CDR2 SQIVND (reference sequence).

The chain is built from TRBV27 and TRBJ2-7; D call uncertain. V was clipped by 7 bases and J by 3 bases, with 19 bases between them. In germline, CDR1 is MNHEY, CDR2 SMNVEV (reference sequence). This CDR3 spans 15 amino acids. The CDR3 protein is CASKLGLGQIYEQYF. As DNA, the CDR3 is TGTGCCAGCAAACTGGGTCTAGGCCAGATCTACGAGCAGTACTTC.

The chain has TRBV11-1 and TRBJ2-5; 7 bases are a match to TRBD1. The CDR3 totals 15 residues. CDR1 is SGHAT, CDR2 FQDESV, per germline (reference sequence). Losses at the gene ends were 0 bases for V and 0 bases for J; bases not matched to a gene: 1. The CDR3 loop is CASSLAGTDQETQYF. DNA of the CDR3: TGTGCCAGCAGCTTAGCCGGGACAGACCAAGAGACCCAGTACTTC.